These 27 T cell receptor beta chains were all obtained from the same sample, sequenced in a study of blood T cell repertoires in COVID-19. TCRdb keeps only in-frame clones here, not all; method: immunoSEQ multiplex PCR. The table has hundreds of thousands of clones, 88% seen once; the top ten hold 1.2% to 1.5%. Sequencing used PBMCs or T cells enriched from blood (not recorded which). The source of these receptors is a woman between 18 and 29 years old who had been exposed to COVID-19.

V and J are TRBV24-1 and TRBJ2-5; D perhaps matches TRBD2 (6 bases). V was pared by 5 bases and J by 1 base, with 10 bases between. CDR3 length equals 14 residues. Germline assignment: CDR1 KGHDR and CDR2 SFDVKD. Here the CDR3 DNA reads TGTGCCACCAGTGGCCCCGGGGGCCAAGAGACCCAGTACTTC. Its protein is CATSGPGGQETQYF.

This clone has only one observation. V gene TRBV2 combines with J gene TRBJ1-1; 10 bases fit TRBD1. The CDR3 spans 16 residues. CDR1 and CDR2 (germline): SNHLY, FYNNEI. The V and J ends lost 7 bases and 0 bases, in that order; junction bases with no gene match: 8. CDR3 sequence reads: CASTQTGGDLNTEAFF. For the CDR3, the DNA is TGTGCCAGCACCCAGACAGGGGGCGACTTGAACACTGAAGCTTTCTTT.

The chain has TRBV4-2 and TRBJ2-1, with 8 bases aligning to TRBD2. In germline, CDR1 is LGHNA, CDR2 YNFKEQ. The V gene end was trimmed by 4 bases and the J gene end by 0 bases; junction bases not matched to a gene: 5. The CDR3 is made up of 16 amino acids. The CDR3 bases are TGTGCCAGCAGCCTCGACGGGACTAGCTCCTACAATGAGCAGTTCTTC. It translates to CASSLDGTSSYNEQFF.

The chain carries TRBV5-1 and TRBJ2-2; TRBD1 is a possible D gene (6 bases). Germline CDR1 SGHRS, CDR2 YFSETQ. The CDR3 loop spans 15 amino acids. Trimming took off 0 bases at V and 0 bases at J, with 6 bases between the two ends. CDR3 amino acids: CASSLGTANTGELFF. The DNA of the CDR3 is TGCGCCAGCAGCTTGGGGACAGCGAACACCGGGGAGCTGTTTTTT. Based on the CDR3 plus reference TRBV5-1 and TRBJ2-2, the full variable domain is KAGVTQTPRYLIKTRGQQVTLSCSPISGHRSVSWYQQTPGQGLQFLFEYFSETQRNKGNFPGRFSGRQFSNSRSEMNVSTLELGDSALYLCASSLGTANTGELFFGEGSRLTVL.

CDR3 amino acids: CASGLTGPYEQYF. The CDR3, as DNA: TGTGCCAGCGGATTGACAGGGCCCTACGAGCAGTACTTC. The chain couples TRBV28 to TRBJ2-7, with TRBD1 matching 7 bases. CDR1 is MDHEN, CDR2 SYDVKM, per germline. The CDR3 extends over 13 amino acids. V was pared by 8 bases and J by 2 bases, with 6 bases of the junction left unmatched. The full variable domain, in which reference TRBV28 and TRBJ2-7 provide the parts outside the CDR3, is DVKVTQSSRYLVKRTGEKVFLECVQDMDHENMFWYRQDPGLGLRLIYFSYDVKMKEKGDIPEGYSVSREKKERFSLILESASTNQTSMYLCASGLTGPYEQYFGPGTRLTVT.

The chain uses TRBV12-3 or TRBV12-4 and TRBJ1-5; D not certain. The CDR3 is 13 amino acids. V was clipped by 1 base and J by 6 bases, with 7 bases between them. This chain's CDR3 is CASSLGGSQPQHF. The CDR3 DNA follows: TGTGCCAGCAGTTTAGGTGGTAGTCAGCCCCAGCATTTT.

The chain carries TRBV7-6 and TRBJ1-4; TRBD1 is a possible D gene (5 bases). Germline lookup yields CDR1 SGHVS and CDR2 FNYEAQ. The CDR3 totals 16 residues. V was cut by 3 bases and J by 8 bases, with 19 bases left in between. The CDR3: CASSFGASPGWEKLFF. The DNA of the CDR3 is TGTGCCAGCAGCTTTGGGGCGTCCCCAGGGTGGGAAAAACTGTTTTTT.

V usage is TRBV24-1 and J usage is TRBJ2-1, with TRBD1 matching 7 bases. V shed 4 bases and J 8 bases; nucleotides not matched to a gene: 13. Germline V CDR1 and CDR2: KGHDR, SFDVKD. CDR3 length: 16 amino acids. CDR3 sequence (DNA): TGTGCCACCAGTGAGGGGTACAGCGACAGGGCCGATGAGCAGTTCTTC. Translation gives CATSEGYSDRADEQFF.

The rearrangement joins TRBV4-1 to TRBJ2-1; D remains ambiguous. The germline gives CDR1 MGHRA, CDR2 YSYEKL. The CDR3 contains 16 residues. V was clipped by 4 bases and J by 4 bases, with 17 bases between them. CDR3 in DNA: TGCGCCAGCAGCCCCTCCGTGGTTCTGGCTTACAATGAGCAGTTCTTC. Its protein is CASSPSVVLAYNEQFF.

A remark on this clone: Other DNA sequences of this sample code for an identical CDR3. The J gene is TRBJ2-3, the V gene TRBV18; the match to TRBD2 covers 10 bases. J gave up 2 bases and V 3 bases, and 2 bases lay outside the gene matches. CDR1 and CDR2 (germline): KGHSH, LQKENI. The CDR3 consists of 15 residues. CDR3 sequence (DNA): TGTGCCAGCTCACCTCTAGCGGGGGCCACAGATACGCAGTATTTT. Translated, it gives CASSPLAGATDTQYF.

The chain joins TRBV19 to TRBJ2-1; D is unresolved. The V end was cut by 3 bases, the J end by 0 bases, with 9 bases between. CDR3 size: 15 residues. Germline lookup yields CDR1 LNHDA and CDR2 SQIVND (reference sequence). CDR3 protein: CASSMRRSSYNEQFF. In DNA form, the CDR3 reads TGTGCCAGTAGTATGCGGCGGAGCTCCTACAATGAGCAGTTCTTC.

With respect to this clone: The same CDR3 is also encoded by other DNA sequences in this sample. The chain joins TRBV6-5 to TRBJ2-3; 8 bases line up with TRBD2. Trimming cost V 0 bases and J 1 base; bases outside gene matches: 0. There are 15 residues in the CDR3. CDR1 and CDR2 from the germline V gene are MNHEY and SVGAGI. The CDR3 reads CASSYSSGGTDTQYF. In DNA form, the CDR3 reads TGTGCCAGCAGTTACTCTAGCGGGGGCACAGATACGCAGTATTTT.

This clone was found a few times. V and J are TRBV15 and TRBJ2-7; D ambiguous. In germline, CDR1 is LNHNV, CDR2 YYDKDF (reference sequence). CDR3 length equals 14 residues. V gave up 2 bases and J gave up 3 bases, with 11 bases separating them. CDR3 coding DNA: TGTGCCACCAGCAGATCCCTAAGCCACTACGAGCAGTACTTC. Translated, it gives CATSRSLSHYEQYF.

The chain recombines TRBV4-1 with TRBJ2-3, with 10 bases matching TRBD2. The V segment lost 2 bases and the J segment 4 bases; nucleotides outside the gene matches: 9. Germline CDR1 MGHRA, CDR2 YSYEKL. This CDR3 contains 17 residues. Here the CDR3 reads CASSQFKSGGDSDTQYF. CDR3 nucleotides: TGCGCCAGCAGCCAATTTAAGAGCGGGGGGGACTCAGATACGCAGTATTTT.

The chain has TRBV7-3 and TRBJ2-2; D is ambiguous. Germline V lookup: CDR1 SGHTA, CDR2 FQGTGA. This CDR3 spans 14 amino acids. The V end lost 7 bases, the J end lost 7 bases, and 16 bases lay between the germline ends. CDR3: CASTTDLTGGELFF. The CDR3 DNA sequence: TGTGCCAGCACCACCGATTTGACGGGCGGGGAGCTGTTTTTT.

This clone occurred once. This rearrangement joins TRBV5-4 to TRBJ1-6; maybe TRBD1 (6 bases). The CDR3 is 15 amino acids. V was cut by 5 bases and J by 10 bases, with 19 bases left in between. Germline loops: CDR1 SGHNT, CDR2 YYREEE (reference sequence). The CDR3 DNA sequence: TGTGCCAGCAGGTTGATAGGGGGATTAGGATCACCCCTCCACTTT. As protein: CASRLIGGLGSPLHF.

The rearrangement links TRBV27 to TRBJ1-1, with 7 bases fitting TRBD1. V was clipped by 6 bases and J by 4 bases; unmatched bases: 5. The CDR3 extends over 13 amino acids. Germline V gene data show CDR1 as MNHEY and CDR2 as SMNVEV (reference sequence). CDR3: CASRAWDSTEAFF. CDR3 DNA sequence: TGTGCCAGCAGGGCTTGGGACAGCACTGAAGCTTTCTTT.

The rearrangement joins TRBV12-3 or TRBV12-4 to TRBJ2-1; the D is unclear. There are 13 residues in the CDR3. The V end was cut by 4 bases, the J end by 6 bases, with 10 bases between. The CDR3 spells CASSSGSFNEQFF. DNA for the CDR3: TGTGCCAGCAGTTCCGGGTCTTTCAATGAGCAGTTCTTC.

The rearrangement links TRBV24-1 to TRBJ1-5, with D unresolved. The CDR3 sequence is 12 residues long. Germline CDR1 KGHDR, CDR2 SFDVKD. V gave up 4 bases and J gave up 6 bases, with 6 bases separating them. The CDR3 region is CATSDLGQPQHF. The CDR3 region has the DNA TGTGCCACCAGTGACCTAGGTCAGCCCCAGCATTTT.

This chain uses TRBV19 with TRBJ1-2; TRBD1 agrees at 9 bases. Germline V gives CDR1 LNHDA, CDR2 SQIVND (reference sequence). Trimming at V came to 6 bases and at J to 6 bases, leaving 8 bases not matched to a gene. The CDR3 is 14 amino acids. This chain's CDR3 is CASSRAGTGNGYTF. In DNA, the CDR3 is TGTGCCAGTAGCAGAGCCGGGACAGGGAATGGCTACACCTTC.

The chain is built from TRBV15 and TRBJ1-2; weak D call: TRBD1 (6 bases). This CDR3 has 17 amino acids. In germline, CDR1 is LNHNV, CDR2 YYDKDF (reference sequence). V was cut by 2 bases and J by 3 bases, with 19 bases left in between. The CDR3 region is CATSRLSNSGTHYGYTF. In DNA form, the CDR3 reads TGTGCCACCAGCAGACTATCAAACTCCGGGACACACTATGGCTACACCTTC.

The V and J genes are TRBV3-1 (or the pseudogene TRBV3-2) and TRBJ1-5; tentatively, D is TRBD1 (5 bases). This CDR3 comprises 15 residues. V was clipped by 1 base and J by 4 bases, with 11 bases between them. CDR1 is LGHDT, CDR2 YNNKEL, per germline (reference sequence). In nucleotides, the CDR3 is TGTGCCAGCAGCCAAGCCAGGGTAGATAATCAGCCCCAGCATTTT. Amino acids: CASSQARVDNQPQHF.

The chain joins TRBV28 to TRBJ1-4; unclear D gene. The CDR3 totals 16 residues. V shed 6 bases and J shed 0 bases, with 14 bases lying between them. CDR1 MDHEN and CDR2 SYDVKM come from the germline V gene. The CDR3 DNA follows: TGTGCCAGCAGCCTAGAGGACTTTGCAACTAATGAAAAACTGTTTTTT. It yields the protein CASSLEDFATNEKLFF. Full variable domain (remainder filled in from reference TRBV28 and TRBJ1-4): DVKVTQSSRYLVKRTGEKVFLECVQDMDHENMFWYRQDPGLGLRLIYFSYDVKMKEKGDIPEGYSVSREKKERFSLILESASTNQTSMYLCASSLEDFATNEKLFFGSGTQLSVL.

This sequence joins TRBV14 and TRBJ1-2; 7 bases are shared with TRBD1. Trimming at V came to 1 base and at J to 6 bases, leaving 5 bases not matched to a gene. The CDR3 covers 14 residues. Germline loops: CDR1 SGHDN, CDR2 FVKESK. In DNA form, the CDR3 reads TGTGCCAGCAGCCAAGCGGACAGGAGGGATGGCTACACCTTC. Residues: CASSQADRRDGYTF. Full variable domain (rest looked up from reference TRBV14 and TRBJ1-2): EAGVTQFPSHSVIEKGQTVTLRCDPISGHDNLYWYRRVMGKEIKFLLHFVKESKQDESGMPNNRFLAERTGGTYSTLKVQPAELEDSGVYFCASSQADRRDGYTFGSGTRLTVV.

This clone turned up a few times. The gene calls are TRBV18 and TRBJ2-3; 15 bases line up with TRBD2. The V segment lost 3 bases and the J segment 5 bases; nucleotides outside the gene matches: 9. Germline V lookup: CDR1 KGHSH, CDR2 LQKENI. This CDR3 has 18 residues. The CDR3 region has the DNA TGTGCCAGCTCACCCACTTCCGGACTAGCGGGGGGGCTAGATACGCAGTATTTT. Its protein is CASSPTSGLAGGLDTQYF.

This chain links TRBV7-2 with TRBJ2-7; TRBD2 agrees at 8 bases. The V gene end was trimmed by 9 bases and the J gene end by 6 bases; junction bases not matched to a gene: 13. CDR3 length: 14 amino acids. Germline V gives CDR1 SGHTA, CDR2 FQGNSA. CDR3 region: CASTGTSGLAEQYF. The CDR3 DNA reads TGTGCCAGTACCGGGACTAGTGGTCTAGCCGAGCAGTACTTC.

The chain links TRBV18 to TRBJ1-6, with TRBD1 matching over 7 bases. The J segment lost 3 bases and the V segment lost 6 bases, leaving 8 bases of the junction unmatched. The CDR3 is made up of 16 amino acids. Germline V gene lookup returns CDR1 KGHSH and CDR2 LQKENI. The CDR3 here is CASSRGQVDYNSPLHF. The CDR3 DNA reads as TGTGCCAGCTCTCGAGGACAGGTTGACTATAATTCACCCCTCCACTTT.